This is a list of T cell receptor beta chains from one sample in a study of T cell repertoires in cytomegalovirus infection. No antigens are known for them. TCRdb reprocessed the reads via MiXCR and lists one record per CDR3 protein. In the table there are approximately 910,000 distinct CDR3 sequences, roughly 30% of which are singletons. The material was cultured CD8+ T cells from PBMCs, obtained from culture after CMV antigen stimulation. These receptors were taken from a human donor in good health (CMV status not recorded). Some clones in this sample may be carry-over from other donors' samples. Each CDR3 is given with its conserved first and last residue. D genes are given only for firm matches. Clone size appears in some rows only: once, few, many, or a class for an expanded clone.

TRBJ2-1,NA,TRBV12-5,NA,TGTGCTAGTGGCTCGTCCATGCACAATGAGCAGTTCTTC,CASGSSMHNEQFF
TRBJ2-1,NA,TRBV24-1,NA,TGTGCCACCAGTGATTTGGAAGTAGGCTCCTACAATGAGCAGTTCTTC,CATSDLEVGSYNEQFF
TRBJ2-2,NA,TRBV12-3/TRBV12-4,NA,TGTGCCAGTATAACCCAAGAGGGGGTACACGGGGAGCTGTTTTTT,CASITQEGVHGELFF
TRBJ2-1,NA,TRBV7-3,NA,TGTGCCAGCAGCTTAAATGGCGGGGAGGCCTACAATGAGCAGCTCTTC,CASSLNGGEAYNEQLF
TRBJ1-4,NA,TRBV12-5,NA,TGTGCTAGCGCATGGGCTGACGGAAGAGGACTGTTTTTT,CASAWADGRGLFF
TRBJ2-7,NA,TRBV6-6,many,TGTGCCAGCGGCTACTACGAGCAGTACTTC,CASGYYEQYF
TRBJ1-4,TRBD1,TRBV7-2,many,TGTGCCAGCAGCCCTAGACAGGGGGCGCTGGAAAAACTGTTTTTT,CASSPRQGALEKLFF
TRBJ1-1,TRBD1,TRBV10-3,NA,TGTGCCATCAGCGGACCGAGGGGCGAGGGGGCCGGTGAAGCTTTCTTT,CAISGPRGEGAGEAFF
TRBJ2-3,TRBD2,TRBV7-2,few,TGTGCCAGCAGCTTCTTCCCGGTTTTAGCGGGGGGGGCGAAAGATACGCAGTATTTT,CASSFFPVLAGGAKDTQYF
TRBJ1-2,NA,TRBV7-9,few,TGTGCCAGCAGCTTAATAGTGCCAAACTATGGCTACACCTTC,CASSLIVPNYGYTF
TRBJ2-1,TRBD1,TRBV25-1,few,TGTGCCAGCGGGAAGACAGGGCGGAATGAGCAGTTCTTC,CASGKTGRNEQFF
TRBJ2-3,TRBD2,TRBV10-3,NA,TGTGCCATCAAAAAATTGGAAGCGGGGGGGTTTACGCAGTATTTT,CAIKKLEAGGFTQYF
TRBJ1-4,NA,TRBV7-9,NA,TGTGCCAGCAGCTCGTCCCAAGAGGGTGAAAAACTGTTTTTT,CASSSSQEGEKLFF
TRBJ1-3,NA,TRBV7-3,many,TGTGCCAGCAGCCCAAGGTCCCGGCCAGAGTCCATCTCTGGAAACACCATATATTTT,CASSPRSRPESISGNTIYF
TRBJ2-3,NA,TRBV6-5,NA,TGTGCCAGCAGCAACCTCCGGGGGCGGACAGATACGCAGTATTTT,CASSNLRGRTDTQYF
TRBJ2-2,NA,TRBV5-6,NA,TGTGCCAGCAGCCCGGAGTACTACGCCAACACCGGGGAGCTGTTTTTT,CASSPEYYANTGELFF
TRBJ2-1,NA,TRBV5-6,few,TGTGCCAGCTTTTCGGGGGGCTCGGGCTCTGAGCAGTTCTTC,CASFSGGSGSEQFF
TRBJ1-2,TRBD1,TRBV11-2,NA,TGTGCCAGCAGCTTAGAAGGGACAGAAGTGAACTATGGCTACACCTTC,CASSLEGTEVNYGYTF
TRBJ2-3,NA,TRBV12-3/TRBV12-4,NA,TGTGCAGTGGGGCCAGATACGCAGTATTTT,CAVGPDTQYF
TRBJ2-2,NA,TRBV6-2/TRBV6-3,once,TGTGCCAGCAGCTGGGCCCCAGGGGCGGGCACCGGGGAGCTGTTTTTT,CASSWAPGAGTGELFF
TRBJ2-3,NA,TRBV19,NA,TGTGCCAGTAGTATCGCCCAGCGGCGGGGAGATACGCAGTATTTT,CASSIAQRRGDTQYF
TRBJ1-5,NA,TRBV6-1,NA,TGTGCCAGCAGTGGGGACACCAGCAATCAGCCCCAGCATTTT,CASSGDTSNQPQHF
TRBJ1-2,NA,TRBV7-8,NA,TGTGCCAGCAGCTTGGGTCCATCTAACAACTATGGCTACACCTTC,CASSLGPSNNYGYTF
TRBJ1-2,NA,TRBV12-3/TRBV12-4,NA,TGTGCCAGCAGTTTAAACAGATATATAAACTATGGCTACACCTTC,CASSLNRYINYGYTF
TRBJ2-1,NA,TRBV7-9,NA,TGTGCCAGCAGCTTAGTTGGGTCGGCAGGAACGAATGAGCAGTTCTTC,CASSLVGSAGTNEQFF
TRBJ2-3,NA,TRBV25-1,NA,TGTGCCAGCAGGGCGGGACGGGCGATTACAGATACGCAGTATTTT,CASRAGRAITDTQYF
TRBJ2-2,TRBD2,TRBV11-1,many,TGTGCCAGCAGCTTAGGACTAGCGGGGGGCCCGACGAACACCGGGGAGCTGTTTTTT,CASSLGLAGGPTNTGELFF
TRBJ2-5,NA,TRBV27,NA,TGTGCCAGCAGTCCGAGGAGGGGGGAGACCCAGTACTTC,CASSPRRGETQYF
TRBJ2-1,TRBD2,TRBV4-3,NA,TGCGCCAGCAGCCAGGAAGATAACGGGGGGGTCTACAATGAGCAGTTCTTC,CASSQEDNGGVYNEQFF
TRBJ2-1,NA,TRBV20-1,NA,TGCAGTGCTAGGAGGGACACCCCCTACAATGAGCAGTTCTTC,CSARRDTPYNEQFF
TRBJ1-2,NA,TRBV28,NA,TGTGCCAGCAGATCCGCTTCATACGGGCCCGGAAATCGTAACTATGGCTACACCTTC,CASRSASYGPGNRNYGYTF
TRBJ2-3,NA,TRBV4-1,few,TGCGCCAGCAGCCAAGTTTCAGTGAACACAGATACGCAGTATTTT,CASSQVSVNTDTQYF
TRBJ2-6,NA,TRBV28,few,TGTGCCAGCAGTTTAACCCAGGGGCCAACTGGGGCCAACGTCCTGACTTTC,CASSLTQGPTGANVLTF
TRBJ2-1,NA,TRBV14,NA,TGTGCCAGCAGCCAATTCAGCCATGAGCAGTTCTTC,CASSQFSHEQFF
TRBJ2-1,TRBD2,TRBV20-1,NA,TGCAGTCCACCGAGGCGGGGGGGCTATGAGCAGTTCTTC,CSPPRRGGYEQFF
TRBJ2-6,TRBD1,TRBV10-3,many,TGTGCCATCAGGGACAGGGTTCGCTCTGGGGCCAACGTCCTGACTTTC,CAIRDRVRSGANVLTF
TRBJ2-5,NA,TRBV27,NA,TGTGCCAGCAGTGAGACCCAGTACTTC,CASSETQYF
TRBJ2-1,TRBD2,TRBV9,NA,TGTGCCTGCAGCGTAGAAGGCGGGGGGGCCGGCAATGAGCAGTTCTTC,CACSVEGGGAGNEQFF
TRBJ2-3,TRBD2,TRBV5-1,few,TGCGCCAGCAGCTTTTTAGGGGGACTAGCGGGGAGCTCCACAGATACGCAGTATTTT,CASSFLGGLAGSSTDTQYF
TRBJ1-1,TRBD1,TRBV24-1,once,TGTGCCACCAGGGGGACAGAGAACACTGAAGCTTTCTTT,CATRGTENTEAFF
TRBJ1-6,NA,TRBV28,NA,TGTGCCAGCAGTCCCTCGGACGGCCTTAATTCACCCCTCCACTTT,CASSPSDGLNSPLHF
TRBJ1-3,NA,TRBV5-5,few,TGTGCCAGCAGCTCCCTCGGAAGGAGAAAACCTGGAAACACCATATATTTT,CASSSLGRRKPGNTIYF
TRBJ2-2,NA,TRBV6-5,NA,TGTGCCAGCAGTTTTGCGCAGCTCAGGAACACCGGGGAGCTGTTTTTT,CASSFAQLRNTGELFF
TRBJ1-2,TRBD1,TRBV6-6,NA,TGTGCCAGCAGTTACCGTACAGGGGACGGCTATGGCTACACCTTC,CASSYRTGDGYGYTF
TRBJ2-1,NA,TRBV19,few,TGTGCCAGTATTCCCGGGCAGGGGTACTACAATGAGCAGTTCTTC,CASIPGQGYYNEQFF
TRBJ1-4,NA,TRBV3-1,few,TGTGCCAGCAGCCAAGATCCGGGGGCGGCTAATGAAAAACTGTTTTTT,CASSQDPGAANEKLFF
TRBJ2-3,TRBD2,TRBV28,NA,TGTGCCAGCAGTTCGCCTAGCGGGGGACTGAGCACAGATACGCAGTATTTT,CASSSPSGGLSTDTQYF
TRBJ2-5,NA,TRBV7-9,NA,TGTGCCAGCAGCCGTCGAGATGGCGGGTATCGAGAGACCCAGTACTTC,CASSRRDGGYRETQYF
TRBJ1-4,TRBD1,TRBV5-4,few,TGTGCCAGCAGCTTGGGGGGACCGGGACAGGGGAGGAAAAAACTGTTTTTT,CASSLGGPGQGRKKLFF
TRBJ2-1,TRBD2,TRBV10-3,NA,TGTGCCATCAGTGAGAGACTAGCGGGGGGGGGTGGCGGTAATGAGCAGTTCTTC,CAISERLAGGGGGNEQFF
TRBJ1-2,NA,TRBV7-2,many,TGTGCCAGCAGCTTAGGCACGGCCCAGGGGCCCCTAGGCTACACCTTC,CASSLGTAQGPLGYTF
TRBJ1-1,NA,TRBV7-9,few,TGTGCCAGCGTTCCGATCGGGTTTAGGGCTGAAGCTTTCTTT,CASVPIGFRAEAFF
TRBJ2-1,TRBD2,TRBV5-6,NA,TGTGCCAGCAGCCAGGGACTAGCGGGGGACTCCTACAATGAGCAGTTCTTC,CASSQGLAGDSYNEQFF